This TCR beta chain stems from a study of T cell repertoires in cytomegalovirus infection. This CDR3 is 14 amino acids long. Germline CDR1 is SQVTM and CDR2 is ANQGSEA. With V trimmed by 0 bases and J by 3 bases, 4 bases remained unmatched. Concerning this clonotype itself: What it binds is unknown.

Whole-study findings and limits: HLA-C-restricted CMV-specific TCR beta clonotypes were dominant in the ex vivo response.

TCRdb reprocessed the reads via MiXCR and lists one record per CDR3 protein. The sample has around 200,000 distinct CDR3 sequences; about 15% are singletons. The source of this sequence is a human donor in good health (CMV status not recorded). Some clones in this sample may be carry-over from other donors' samples. This sequence joins TRBV29-1 and TRBJ2-7; 8 nucleotides match TRBD1. The sample consisted of CD8+ T cells from PBMCs. The CDR3 reads CSVEDRTGNYEQYF. The CDR3 nucleotides read TGCAGCGTTGAAGATCGGACAGGGAACTACGAGCAGTACTTC.